The 6 T cell receptor beta chains below come from one sample, sequenced in a study of cytomegalovirus exposure and HLA in healthy donors. Primers for the PCR totalled 60 Vbeta and 13 Jbeta. TCRdb's table, derived via immunoSEQ multiplex PCR, lists solely in-frame clones and lacks some. Of about 63,000 clones in the sample, roughly 71% were seen once. The sequenced sample was PBMCs. Receptors originate from a man aged 50-59 years in good health and CMV-seropositive.

This clone was detected only once. The chain uses TRBV29-1 and TRBJ1-2, with D tentatively TRBD1 (6 bases). CDR1 is SQVTM, CDR2 ANQGSEA, per germline. The length of the CDR3 is 13 residues. V was pared by 7 bases and J by 8 bases, with 20 bases between. The chain's CDR3 is CSAAHRAAGGYTF. CDR3 nucleotides: TGCAGCGCCGCCCACAGGGCAGCTGGCGGCTACACCTTC.

This clone was counted once. This sequence joins TRBV11-2 and TRBJ1-1, with D unresolved. Trimming pared 1 base from V and 1 base from J, leaving 7 bases between. In germline, CDR1 is SGHAT, CDR2 FQNNGV. The CDR3 totals 14 residues. The CDR3, as DNA: TGTGCCAGCAGCTTAGGACTGGGGAACACTGAAGCTTTCTTT. Translation: CASSLGLGNTEAFF. Full variable domain (rest looked up from reference TRBV11-2 and TRBJ1-1): EAGVAQSPRYKIIEKRQSVAFWCNPISGHATLYWYQQILGQGPKLLIQFQNNGVVDDSQLPKDRFSAERLKGVDSTLKIQPAKLEDSAVYLCASSLGLGNTEAFFGQGTRLTVV.

V usage is TRBV7-3 and J usage is TRBJ2-2; D unclear. The CDR3 totals 13 residues. Deletions cut 1 base from V and 7 bases from J, with 7 bases between. CDR1 and CDR2 from the germline V gene are SGHTA and FQGTGA. CDR3 region: CASSLIAGGELFF. DNA of the CDR3: TGTGCCAGCAGCTTAATAGCTGGCGGGGAGCTGTTTTTT.

Remarks on this clone: At one end, the junction sequence differs from germline, possibly due to a read error. The chain carries TRBV10-3 and TRBJ2-2; 8 bases match TRBD1. The CDR3 consists of 15 residues. Germline V CDR1 and CDR2: ENHRY, SYGVKD. The CDR3 DNA reads TGTGCCATCAGTGAAACAGGGGGACACACCGGGGAGCTATTTTTT. It yields the protein CAISETGGHTGELFF.

V is TRBV14 and J is TRBJ2-1; 10 bases agree with TRBD2. This CDR3 has 15 amino acids. In germline, CDR1 is SGHDN, CDR2 FVKESK. J lost 4 bases, V lost 4 bases, and 4 bases had no gene match. CDR3 in amino acids: CASSRTSGLYNEQFF. The CDR3 nucleotides are TGTGCCAGCAGCCGGACTAGCGGCTTATACAATGAGCAGTTCTTC.

This sequence joins TRBV4-1 and TRBJ1-2; D is perhaps TRBD1 (5 bases). V was shortened by 4 bases and J by 3 bases, with 21 bases between the two germline ends. Germline V gene data show CDR1 as MGHRA and CDR2 as YSYEKL. The CDR3 is made up of 17 amino acids. CDR3 sequence (DNA): TGCGCCAGCAGCCCCCAGCCTCAGGGAGGTGTGTACTATGGCTACACCTTC. Translated: CASSPQPQGGVYYGYTF.